This is a list of T cell receptor beta chains from one sample in a study of control samples from healthy donors and cancer patients. TCRdb's copy holds only in-frame clones and misses some; the assay was immunoSEQ multiplex PCR. The sample shows about 65,000 clones, around nine tenths of them seen only once. The sample was PBMCs. All receptors come from a woman aged 45-59 years with colorectal cancer. Each CDR3 is given with its conserved first and last residue. D genes are given only for firm matches. Expanded clones get a size class; other rows say once, few or many, or leave the size out.

>TRBV9|NA|NA|TRBJ1-5
CASIGQEEWDQPQHF
TGTGCCAGCATCGGGCAGGAGGAGTGGGATCAGCCCCAGCATTTT
>TRBV10-3|NA|NA|TRBJ2-2
CAIRGGAGELFF
TGTGCCATCAGGGGTGGTGCCGGGGAGCTGTTTTTT
>TRBV19|TRBD2|NA|TRBJ2-1
CASTSVSAGGVHNEQFF
TGTGCCAGTACCTCGGTCAGTGCGGGGGGAGTCCACAATGAGCAGTTCTTC
>TRBV6-1|TRBD2|NA|TRBJ2-7
CASSESWSSGWEQYF
TGTGCCAGCAGTGAATCGTGGTCTAGCGGGTGGGAGCAGTACTTC
>TRBV5-1|NA|NA|TRBJ1-1
CASSPIVGNTEAFF
TGCGCCAGCAGCCCGATTGTCGGGAACACTGAAGCTTTCTTT
>TRBV5-4|NA|NA|TRBJ1-6
CASSPGQFNSPLHF
TGTGCCAGCAGCCCCGGACAGTTTAATTCACCCCTCCACTTT
>TRBV7-7|NA|once|TRBJ2-5
CASSLGGSTGGETQYF
TGTGCCAGCAGCTTAGGCGGCTCAACTGGCGGGGAGACCCAGTACTTC
>TRBV5-1|NA|once|TRBJ1-2
CASSFTGDASYGYTF
TGCGCCAGCAGCTTCACTGGGGATGCGTCCTATGGCTACACCTTC
>TRBV27|NA|NA|TRBJ1-2
CASSVTGHNFYGYTF
TGTGCCAGCAGTGTTACAGGCCATAACTTCTATGGCTACACCTTC
>TRBV3-1/TRBV3-2|TRBD1|once|TRBJ1-4
CASSQQGASGNEKLFF
TGTGCCAGCAGCCAGCAGGGGGCCTCTGGTAATGAAAAACTGTTTTTT
>TRBV5-1|TRBD2|NA|TRBJ2-1
CASSPPSLGGVYNEQFF
TGCGCCAGCAGCCCCCCCTCTTTGGGGGGGGTGTACAATGAGCAGTTCTTC
>TRBV7-3|NA|NA|TRBJ1-1
CASSRQENTEAFF
TGTGCCAGCAGCCGACAGGAGAACACTGAAGCTTTCTTT
>TRBV5-5|NA|NA|TRBJ2-2
CASSLDVFGELFF
TGTGCCAGCAGCTTGGACGTATTCGGGGAGCTGTTTTTT
>TRBV6-5|TRBD1|NA|TRBJ2-3
CASRLGGSTDTQYF
TGTGCCAGCAGGTTAGGGGGCAGCACAGATACGCAGTATTTT
>TRBV2|TRBD1|NA|TRBJ2-2
CASSGTPGTGGTGELFF
TGTGCCAGCAGTGGGACCCCCGGGACAGGGGGCACCGGGGAGCTGTTTTTT
>TRBV27|NA|once|TRBJ2-7
CASSFSTGAYEQYF
TGTGCCAGCAGTTTCTCGACAGGTGCCTACGAGCAGTACTTC
>TRBV5-1|NA|NA|TRBJ1-1
CASSLRGITEAFF
TGCGCCAGCAGCTTGCGAGGAATCACTGAAGCTTTCTTT
>TRBV7-9|NA|NA|TRBJ1-1
CASSLGGANTEAFF
TGTGCCAGCAGCTTAGGAGGGGCGAACACTGAAGCTTTCTTT
>TRBV5-5|NA|NA|TRBJ1-1
CASSLLLNTEAFF
TGTGCCAGCAGCTTGCTGTTGAACACTGAAGCTTTCTTT
>TRBV6-5|NA|NA|TRBJ2-7
CASSYGSRSVEQYF
TGTGCCAGCAGTTACGGGTCAAGGTCGGTCGAGCAGTACTTC
>TRBV11-3|NA|NA|TRBJ1-1
CASSNTDAGTEAFF
TGTGCCAGCAGCAATACCGACGCGGGCACTGAAGCTTTCTTT
>TRBV28|TRBD1|NA|TRBJ1-5
CASSRNNRGHSNQPQHF
TGTGCCAGCAGTCGCAACAACAGGGGTCATAGCAATCAGCCCCAGCATTTT
>TRBV5-6|NA|NA|TRBJ1-1
CASSFRDSRGAFF
TGTGCCAGCAGCTTCCGGGACTCTAGGGGGGCTTTCTTT
>TRBV7-2|NA|NA|TRBJ1-2
CASSLQTTRGYTF
TGTGCCAGCAGCTTGCAAACAACACGCGGCTACACCTTC
>TRBV5-6|NA|NA|TRBJ1-2
CASSLAGVDGYTF
TGTGCCAGCAGCTTGGCCGGGGTAGATGGCTACACCTTC
>TRBV5-4|NA|NA|TRBJ1-6
CASSLDTGLTPLHF
TGTGCCAGCAGCTTGGATACAGGGTTAACACCCCTCCACTTT
>TRBV18|TRBD1|NA|TRBJ1-2
CASSQTGGGYGYTF
TGTGCCAGCTCCCAGACAGGGGGCGGCTATGGCTACACCTTC
>TRBV3-1/TRBV3-2|NA|NA|TRBJ2-4
CASSPAGRTWDIQYF
TGTGCCAGCAGCCCCGCTGGACGCACGTGGGACATTCAGTACTTC
>TRBV9|NA|NA|TRBJ2-1
CASSVGWYSGNEQFF
TGTGCCAGCAGCGTAGGTTGGTATAGTGGCAATGAGCAGTTCTTC
>TRBV28|TRBD1|NA|TRBJ2-7
CASPPGDRGRRVSYEQYF
TGTGCCAGCCCGCCCGGGGACAGGGGCCGTCGGGTCTCCTACGAGCAGTACTTC
>TRBV6-5|NA|once|TRBJ1-2
CASSRTAINYGYTF
TGTGCCAGCAGTCGGACAGCGATAAACTATGGCTACACCTTC
>TRBV18|NA|NA|TRBJ2-7
CASSQGHSYEQYF
TGTGCCAGCTCCCAGGGCCACTCCTACGAGCAGTACTTC
>TRBV28|TRBD1|once|TRBJ1-1
CASREQGVNTEAFF
TGTGCCAGCAGGGAACAGGGGGTGAACACTGAAGCTTTCTTT
>TRBV6-5|NA|few|TRBJ1-2
CASSPVSGHGYTF
TGTGCCAGCAGTCCCGTTTCGGGGCACGGCTACACCTTC
>TRBV30|TRBD1|NA|TRBJ1-2
CAWSGQGFYGYTF
TGTGCCTGGTCGGGACAGGGGTTCTATGGCTACACCTTC